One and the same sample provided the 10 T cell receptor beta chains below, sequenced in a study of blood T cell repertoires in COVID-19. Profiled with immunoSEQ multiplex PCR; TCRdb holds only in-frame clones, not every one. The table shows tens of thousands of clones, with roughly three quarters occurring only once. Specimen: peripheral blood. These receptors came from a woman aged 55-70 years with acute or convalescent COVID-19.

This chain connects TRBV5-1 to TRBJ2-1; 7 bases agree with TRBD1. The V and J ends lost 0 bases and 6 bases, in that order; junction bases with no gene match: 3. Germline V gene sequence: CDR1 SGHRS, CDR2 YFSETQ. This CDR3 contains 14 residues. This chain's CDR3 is CASSLGAGGNEQFF. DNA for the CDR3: TGCGCCAGCAGCTTGGGTGCAGGGGGCAATGAGCAGTTCTTC.

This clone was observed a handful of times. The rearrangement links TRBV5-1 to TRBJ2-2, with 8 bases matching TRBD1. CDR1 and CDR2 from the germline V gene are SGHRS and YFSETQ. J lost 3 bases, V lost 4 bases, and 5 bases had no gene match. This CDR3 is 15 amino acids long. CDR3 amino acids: CASSPTGVDTGELFF. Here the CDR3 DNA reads TGCGCCAGCAGCCCGACAGGGGTTGACACCGGGGAGCTGTTTTTT.

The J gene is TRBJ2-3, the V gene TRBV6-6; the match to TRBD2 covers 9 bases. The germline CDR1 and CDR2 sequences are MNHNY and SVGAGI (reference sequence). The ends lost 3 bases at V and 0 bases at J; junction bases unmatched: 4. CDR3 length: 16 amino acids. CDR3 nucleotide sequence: TGTGCCAGCAGTTATCGCCTAGCGGGGAGCACAGATACGCAGTATTTT. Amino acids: CASSYRLAGSTDTQYF.

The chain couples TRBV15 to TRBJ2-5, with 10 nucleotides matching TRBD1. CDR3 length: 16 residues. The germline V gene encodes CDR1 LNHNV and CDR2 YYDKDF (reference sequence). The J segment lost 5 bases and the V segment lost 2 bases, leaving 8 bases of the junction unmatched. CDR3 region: CATSRSPGTGEETQYF. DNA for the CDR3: TGTGCCACCAGCAGAAGTCCCGGGACAGGGGAGGAGACCCAGTACTTC.

The CDR3 region has the DNA TGTGCCACCAGCAGAGTCGCTCTCCGGGACAGGGGGGACAATGAGCAGTTCTTC. Its translation: CATSRVALRDRGDNEQFF. This sequence joins TRBV15 and TRBJ2-1, with 11 bases fitting TRBD1. The CDR3 loop spans 18 amino acids. Germline-derived CDR1 and CDR2 are LNHNV and YYDKDF (reference sequence). V trimming: 1 base; J trimming: 5 bases; junction bases outside the gene matches: 10.

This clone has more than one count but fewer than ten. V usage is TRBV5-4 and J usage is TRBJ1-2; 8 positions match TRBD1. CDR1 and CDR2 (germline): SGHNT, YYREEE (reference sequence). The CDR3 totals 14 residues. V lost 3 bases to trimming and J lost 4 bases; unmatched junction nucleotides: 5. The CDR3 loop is CASSSQGAIYGYTF. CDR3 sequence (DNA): TGTGCCAGCAGCTCTCAGGGGGCTATCTATGGCTACACCTTC.

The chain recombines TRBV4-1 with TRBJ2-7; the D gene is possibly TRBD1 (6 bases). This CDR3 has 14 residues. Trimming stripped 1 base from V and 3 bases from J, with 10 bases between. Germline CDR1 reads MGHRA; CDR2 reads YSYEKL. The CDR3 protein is CASSQAGTNYEQYF. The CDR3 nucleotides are TGCGCCAGCAGCCAAGCCGGGACAAACTACGAGCAGTACTTC.

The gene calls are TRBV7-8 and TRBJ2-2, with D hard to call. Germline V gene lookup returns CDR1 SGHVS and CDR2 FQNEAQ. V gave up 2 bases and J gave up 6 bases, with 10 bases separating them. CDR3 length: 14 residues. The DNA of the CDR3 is TGTGCCAGCAGCTTATTGCCCGGGTCCGGGGAGCTGTTTTTT. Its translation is CASSLLPGSGELFF.

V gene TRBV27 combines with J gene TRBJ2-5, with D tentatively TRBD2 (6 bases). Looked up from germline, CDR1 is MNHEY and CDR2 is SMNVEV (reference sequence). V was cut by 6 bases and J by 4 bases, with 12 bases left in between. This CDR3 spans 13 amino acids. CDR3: CASSPGGPETQYF. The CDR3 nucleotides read TGTGCCAGCAGCCCCGGAGGGCCAGAGACCCAGTACTTC.

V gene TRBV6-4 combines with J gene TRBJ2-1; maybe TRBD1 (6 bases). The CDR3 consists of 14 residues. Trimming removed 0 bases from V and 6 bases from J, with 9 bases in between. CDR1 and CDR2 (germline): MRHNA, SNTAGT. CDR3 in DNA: TGTGCCAGCAGTGACTCGGGGGCCCTCAATGAGCAGTTCTTC. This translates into CASSDSGALNEQFF.